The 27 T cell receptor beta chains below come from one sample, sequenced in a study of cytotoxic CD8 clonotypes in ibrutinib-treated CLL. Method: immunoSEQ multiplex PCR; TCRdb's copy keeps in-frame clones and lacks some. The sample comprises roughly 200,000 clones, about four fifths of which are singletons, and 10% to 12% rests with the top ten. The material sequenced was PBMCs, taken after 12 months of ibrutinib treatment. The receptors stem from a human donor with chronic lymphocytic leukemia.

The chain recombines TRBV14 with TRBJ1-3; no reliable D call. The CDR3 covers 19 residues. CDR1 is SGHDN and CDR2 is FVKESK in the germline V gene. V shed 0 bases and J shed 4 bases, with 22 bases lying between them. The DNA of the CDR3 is TGTGCCAGCAGCCAAGATCTTGGCAGGCAACTTGGAGAAGGAAACACCATATATTTT. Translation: CASSQDLGRQLGEGNTIYF.

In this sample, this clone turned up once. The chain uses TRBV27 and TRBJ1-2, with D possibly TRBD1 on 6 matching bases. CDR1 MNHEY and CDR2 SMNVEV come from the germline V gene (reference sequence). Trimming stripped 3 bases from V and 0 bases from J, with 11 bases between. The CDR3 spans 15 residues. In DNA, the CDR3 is TGTGCCAGCAGTTTCCTGGGACACCCTAACTATGGCTACACCTTC. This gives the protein CASSFLGHPNYGYTF.

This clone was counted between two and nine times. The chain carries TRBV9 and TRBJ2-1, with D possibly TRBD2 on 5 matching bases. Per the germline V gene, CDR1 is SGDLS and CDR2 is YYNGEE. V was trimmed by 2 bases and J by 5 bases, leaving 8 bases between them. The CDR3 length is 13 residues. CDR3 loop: CASSVGKNNEQFF. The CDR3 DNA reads TGTGCCAGCAGCGTCGGGAAGAACAATGAGCAGTTCTTC.

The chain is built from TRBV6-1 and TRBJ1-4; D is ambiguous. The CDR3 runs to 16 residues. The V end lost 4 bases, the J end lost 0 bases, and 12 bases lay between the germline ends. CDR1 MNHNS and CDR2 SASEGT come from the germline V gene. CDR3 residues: CASSGLGQPTNEKLFF. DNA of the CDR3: TGTGCCAGCAGTGGGCTTGGCCAGCCAACTAATGAAAAACTGTTTTTT.

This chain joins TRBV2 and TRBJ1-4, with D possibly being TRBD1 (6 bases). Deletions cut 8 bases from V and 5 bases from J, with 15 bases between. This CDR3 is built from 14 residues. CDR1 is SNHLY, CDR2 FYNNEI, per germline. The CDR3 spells CASAGDASNEKLFF. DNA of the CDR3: TGTGCCAGCGCAGGGGACGCCTCGAATGAAAAACTGTTTTTT.

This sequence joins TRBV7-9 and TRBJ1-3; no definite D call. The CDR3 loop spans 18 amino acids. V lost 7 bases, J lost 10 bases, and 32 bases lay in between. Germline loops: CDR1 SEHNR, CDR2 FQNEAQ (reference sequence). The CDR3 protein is CASTSYGMGRARMGTIYF. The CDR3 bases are TGTGCCAGCACCTCCTATGGAATGGGTAGGGCTCGGATGGGGACCATATATTTT. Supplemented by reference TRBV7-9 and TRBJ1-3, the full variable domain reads DTGVSQNPRHKITKRGQNVTFRCDPISEHNRLYWYRQTLGQGPEFLTYFQNEAQLEKSRLLSDRFSAERPKGSFSTLEIQRTEQGDSAMYLCASTSYGMGRARMGTIYFGEGSWLTVV.

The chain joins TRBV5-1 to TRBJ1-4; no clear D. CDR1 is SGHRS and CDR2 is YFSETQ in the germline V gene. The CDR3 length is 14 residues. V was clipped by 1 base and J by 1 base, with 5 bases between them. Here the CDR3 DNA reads TGCGCCAGCAGCTTGCGGGGAACTAATGAAAAACTGTTTTTT. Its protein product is CASSLRGTNEKLFF.

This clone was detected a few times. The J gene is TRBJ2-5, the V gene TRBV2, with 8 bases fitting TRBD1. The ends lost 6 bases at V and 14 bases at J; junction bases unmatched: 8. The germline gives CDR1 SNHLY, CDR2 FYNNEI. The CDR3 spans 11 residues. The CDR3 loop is CASSADRGDYF. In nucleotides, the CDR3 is TGTGCCAGCAGCGCAGACAGGGGAGATTACTTC. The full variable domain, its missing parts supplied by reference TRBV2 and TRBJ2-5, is EPEVTQTPSHQVTQMGQEVILRCVPISNHLYFYWYRQILGQKVEFLVSFYNNEISEKSEIFDDQFSVERPDGSNFTLKIRSTKLEDSAMYFCASSADRGDYFGPGTRLLVL.

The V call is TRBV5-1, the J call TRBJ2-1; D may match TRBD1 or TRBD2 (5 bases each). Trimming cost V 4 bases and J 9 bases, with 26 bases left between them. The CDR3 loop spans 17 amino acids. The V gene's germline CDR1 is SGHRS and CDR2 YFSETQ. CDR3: CASSAWGTGGRDSEQFF. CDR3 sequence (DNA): TGCGCCAGCAGCGCATGGGGGACGGGTGGGAGAGACAGTGAGCAGTTCTTC. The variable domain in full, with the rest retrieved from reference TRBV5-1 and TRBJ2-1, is KAGVTQTPRYLIKTRGQQVTLSCSPISGHRSVSWYQQTPGQGLQFLFEYFSETQRNKGNFPGRFSGRQFSNSRSEMNVSTLELGDSALYLCASSAWGTGGRDSEQFFGPGTRLTVL.

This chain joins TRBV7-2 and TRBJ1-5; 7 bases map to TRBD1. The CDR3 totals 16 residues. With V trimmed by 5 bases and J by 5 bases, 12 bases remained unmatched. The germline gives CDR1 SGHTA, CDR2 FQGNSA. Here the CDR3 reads CASSESGTVGHQPQHF. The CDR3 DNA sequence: TGTGCCAGCAGCGAGTCCGGGACAGTGGGCCATCAGCCCCAGCATTTT.

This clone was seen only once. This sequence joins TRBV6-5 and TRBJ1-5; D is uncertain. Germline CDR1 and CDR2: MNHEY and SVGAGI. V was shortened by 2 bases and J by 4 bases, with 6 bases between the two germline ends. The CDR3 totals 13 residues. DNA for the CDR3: TGTGCCAGCAGTTACATCAGGAATCAGCCCCAGCATTTT. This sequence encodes CASSYIRNQPQHF.

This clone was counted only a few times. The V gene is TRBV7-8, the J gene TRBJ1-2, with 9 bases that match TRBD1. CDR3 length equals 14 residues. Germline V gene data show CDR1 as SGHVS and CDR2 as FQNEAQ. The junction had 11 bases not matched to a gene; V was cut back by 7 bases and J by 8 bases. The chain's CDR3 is CASNNRDREDGYTF. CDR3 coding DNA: TGTGCCAGCAACAACCGGGACAGGGAGGACGGCTACACCTTC.

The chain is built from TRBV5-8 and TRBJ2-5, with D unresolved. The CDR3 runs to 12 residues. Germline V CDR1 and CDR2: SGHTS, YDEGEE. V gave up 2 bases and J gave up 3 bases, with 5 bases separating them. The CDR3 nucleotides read TGTGCCAGCAGCTTAACGGAAGAGACCCAGTACTTC. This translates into CASSLTEETQYF.

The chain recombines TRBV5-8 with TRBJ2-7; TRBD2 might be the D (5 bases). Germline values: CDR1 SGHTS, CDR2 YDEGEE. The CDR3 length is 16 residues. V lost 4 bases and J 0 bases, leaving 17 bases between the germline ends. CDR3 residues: CASSPGPGSRSYEQYF. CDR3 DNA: TGTGCCAGCAGCCCGGGCCCGGGGTCCCGCTCCTACGAGCAGTACTTC. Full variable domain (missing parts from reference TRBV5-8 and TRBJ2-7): EAGVTQSPTHLIKTRGQQATLRCSPISGHTSVYWYQQALGLGLQFLLWYDEGEERNRGNFPPRFSGRQFPNYSSELNVNALELEDSALYLCASSPGPGSRSYEQYFGPGTRLTVT.

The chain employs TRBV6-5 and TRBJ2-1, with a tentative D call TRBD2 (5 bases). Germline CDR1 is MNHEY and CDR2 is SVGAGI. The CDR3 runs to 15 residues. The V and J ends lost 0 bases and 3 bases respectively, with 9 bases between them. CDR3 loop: CASSYSGRGYNEQFF. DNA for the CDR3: TGTGCCAGCAGTTACTCCGGACGGGGCTACAATGAGCAGTTCTTC.

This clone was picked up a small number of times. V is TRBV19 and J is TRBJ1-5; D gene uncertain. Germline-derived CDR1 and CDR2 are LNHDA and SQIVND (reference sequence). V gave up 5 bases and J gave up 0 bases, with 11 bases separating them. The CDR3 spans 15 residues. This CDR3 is CASSLQRDSNQPQHF. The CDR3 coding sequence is TGTGCCAGTAGTCTGCAGCGGGATAGCAATCAGCCCCAGCATTTT.

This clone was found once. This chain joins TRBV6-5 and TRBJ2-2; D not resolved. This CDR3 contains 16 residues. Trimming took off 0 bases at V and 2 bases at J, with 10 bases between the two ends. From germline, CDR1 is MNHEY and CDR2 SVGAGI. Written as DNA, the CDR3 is TGTGCCAGCAGTTACTCTGGCTGGATAAACACCGGGGAGCTGTTTTTT. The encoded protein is CASSYSGWINTGELFF.

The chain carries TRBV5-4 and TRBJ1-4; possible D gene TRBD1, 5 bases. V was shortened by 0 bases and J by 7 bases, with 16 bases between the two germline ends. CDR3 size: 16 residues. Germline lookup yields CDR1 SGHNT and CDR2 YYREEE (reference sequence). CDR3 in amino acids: CASSLAGGNRSEKLFF. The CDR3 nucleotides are TGTGCCAGCAGCTTGGCCGGTGGGAACAGGAGTGAAAAACTGTTTTTT. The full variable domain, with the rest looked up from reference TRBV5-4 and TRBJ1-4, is ETGVTQSPTHLIKTRGQQVTLRCSSQSGHNTVSWYQQALGQGPQFIFQYYREEENGRGNFPPRFSGLQFPNYSSELNVNALELDDSALYLCASSLAGGNRSEKLFFGSGTQLSVL.

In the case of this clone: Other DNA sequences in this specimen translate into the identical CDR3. CDR3 region: CASSIGNTEAFF. The CDR3, as DNA: TGTGCCAGTAGTATCGGCAACACTGAAGCTTTCTTT. The chain carries TRBV19 and TRBJ1-1; D is uncertain. The CDR3 totals 12 residues. V was trimmed by 3 bases and J by 2 bases, leaving 4 bases between them. Germline CDR1 is LNHDA and CDR2 is SQIVND (reference sequence).

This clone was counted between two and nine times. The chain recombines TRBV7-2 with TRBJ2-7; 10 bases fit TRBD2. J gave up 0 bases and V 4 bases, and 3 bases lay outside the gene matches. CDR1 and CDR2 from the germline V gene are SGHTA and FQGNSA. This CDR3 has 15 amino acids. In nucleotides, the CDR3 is TGTGCCAGCAGCTACTTAGCGGGGGGCTCCTACGAGCAGTACTTC. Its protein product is CASSYLAGGSYEQYF.

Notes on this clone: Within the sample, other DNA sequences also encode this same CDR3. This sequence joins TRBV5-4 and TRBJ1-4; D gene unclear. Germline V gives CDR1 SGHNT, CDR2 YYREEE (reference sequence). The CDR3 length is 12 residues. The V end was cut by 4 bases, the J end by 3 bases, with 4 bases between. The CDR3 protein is CASSLPNEKLFF. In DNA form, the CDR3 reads TGTGCCAGCAGCCTCCCTAATGAAAAACTGTTTTTT.

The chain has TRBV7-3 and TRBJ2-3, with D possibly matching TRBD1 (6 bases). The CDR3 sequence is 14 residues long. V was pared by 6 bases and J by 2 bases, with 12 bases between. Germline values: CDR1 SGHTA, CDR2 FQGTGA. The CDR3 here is CASRLDRPTDTQYF. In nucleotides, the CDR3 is TGTGCCAGCAGGTTGGACAGACCCACAGATACGCAGTATTTT.

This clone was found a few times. CDR3 protein: CASSLAEARGLQPQHF. For the CDR3, the DNA is TGTGCCAGCAGCTTAGCGGAGGCCAGGGGTCTTCAGCCCCAGCATTTT. The chain carries TRBV7-8 and TRBJ1-5; weak D call: TRBD1 (6 bases). Germline V lookup: CDR1 SGHVS, CDR2 FQNEAQ. The CDR3 extends over 16 amino acids. V lost 0 bases and J 6 bases, leaving 15 bases between the germline ends.

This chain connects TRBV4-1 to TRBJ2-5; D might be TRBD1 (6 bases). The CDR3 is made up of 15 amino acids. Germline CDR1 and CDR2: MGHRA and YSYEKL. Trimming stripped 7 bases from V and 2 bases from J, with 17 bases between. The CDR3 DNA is TGCGCCAGCACCCCGACAGGCTATAATCAAGAGACCCAGTACTTC. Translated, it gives CASTPTGYNQETQYF.

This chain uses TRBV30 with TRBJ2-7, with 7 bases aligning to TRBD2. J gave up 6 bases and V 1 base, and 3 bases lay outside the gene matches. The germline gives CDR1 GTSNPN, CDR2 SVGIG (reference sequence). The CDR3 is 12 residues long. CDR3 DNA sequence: TGTGCCTGGAGTGGGGGGGGTTCCGAGCAGTACTTC. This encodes CAWSGGGSEQYF.

The CDR3 DNA is TGTGCCAGCAGTGGGAGTTTAGGTAGCACAGATACGCAGTATTTT. Translating gives CASSGSLGSTDTQYF. V usage is TRBV25-1 and J usage is TRBJ2-3; no reliable D call. CDR3 length equals 15 residues. Germline values: CDR1 MGHDK, CDR2 SYGVNS. Trimming took off 4 bases at V and 0 bases at J, with 11 bases between the two ends.

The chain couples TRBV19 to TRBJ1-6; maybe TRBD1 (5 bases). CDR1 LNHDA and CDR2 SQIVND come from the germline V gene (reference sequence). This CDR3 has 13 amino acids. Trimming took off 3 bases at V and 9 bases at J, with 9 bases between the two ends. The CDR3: CASSMRGTSPLHF. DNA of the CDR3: TGTGCCAGTAGTATGCGGGGGACTTCACCCCTCCACTTT.